This T cell receptor (beta chain) was documented in a study of T cell changes during pregnancy in multiple sclerosis. Germline CDR1 reads GTSNPN; CDR2 reads SVGIG (reference sequence). V lost 7 bases to trimming and J lost 3 bases, with 5 bases between them. The CDR3 loop spans 10 amino acids. Repertoires were generated with immunoSEQ multiplex PCR, while TCRdb's copy carries only in-frame clones and drops some. The repertoire has roughly 85,000 clones, more than 85% of them found once; the top ten carry under 3%. The chain employs TRBV30 and TRBJ2-3; no clear D. This clonotype originated in a female donor with multiple sclerosis, enrolled in a pregnancy study. Sequences were derived from peripheral blood, sampled in the first trimester of pregnancy. This CDR3 is CAFFTDTQYF. The DNA of the CDR3 is TGTGCCTTCTTTACAGATACGCAGTATTTT. Full variable domain (missing parts from reference TRBV30 and TRBJ2-3): SQTIHQWPATLVQPVGSPLSLECTVEGTSNPNLYWYRQAAGRGLQLLFYSVGIGQISSEVPQNLSASRPQDRQFILSSKKLLLSDSGFYLCAFFTDTQYFGPGTRLTVL.